The 8 T cell receptor beta chains given below trace back to one sample, sequenced in a study of healthy donors' naive CD4 and CD8 T cells. A linear amplification protocol produced the TCR libraries from about 450 ng of total RNA. TCRdb itself ran the reads through MiXCR, one entry per CDR3 protein. In the table there are 180,000 or so distinct CDR3 sequences, 65% to 75% of which are singletons. The sequenced sample was naive CD4+ and CD8+ T cells sorted from blood, pooled from several donors. These receptor sequences come from a pool of human donors in good health; the sample pools cells from several healthy donors.

This chain connects TRBV6-5 to TRBJ1-6; D remains ambiguous. Trimming cost V 0 bases and J 14 bases, with 14 bases left between them. Germline V gene data show CDR1 as MNHEY and CDR2 as SVGAGI. The CDR3 sequence is 14 residues long. CDR3 sequence (DNA): TGTGCCAGCAGTTACTCGAACGGCCTTTCGGCCCTCCACTTT. Translated: CASSYSNGLSALHF.

The chain recombines TRBV19 with TRBJ1-5; no clear D gene. Trimming took 3 bases from V and 0 from J, leaving 9 bases between them. The CDR3 runs to 15 residues. Per germline, CDR1 LNHDA and CDR2 SQIVND (reference sequence). The CDR3 is CASSIDHYSNQPQHF. The CDR3 nucleotides are TGTGCCAGTAGTATTGATCATTATAGCAATCAGCCCCAGCATTTT.

The chain carries TRBV5-6 and TRBJ1-1; D might be TRBD1 (5 bases). The CDR3 is made up of 12 amino acids. The V end lost 4 bases, the J end lost 8 bases, and 12 bases lay between the germline ends. In germline, CDR1 is SGHDT, CDR2 YYEEEE. CDR3 in amino acids: CASSRHRTEAFF. CDR3 sequence (DNA): TGTGCCAGCAGCCGTCACCGGACAGAAGCTTTCTTT.

The chain joins TRBV11-2 to TRBJ2-1; D is unresolved. There are 15 residues in the CDR3. Germline values: CDR1 SGHAT, CDR2 FQNNGV. Trimming took 5 bases from V and 2 from J, leaving 13 bases between them. The CDR3 protein is CASSQVPMAYNEQFF. The CDR3 coding sequence is TGTGCCAGCAGCCAAGTTCCGATGGCCTACAATGAGCAGTTCTTC.

V is TRBV29-1 and J is TRBJ1-5; TRBD1 matches 8 bases. This CDR3 has 13 residues. Germline V gives CDR1 SQVTM, CDR2 ANQGSEA. The V segment lost 4 bases and the J segment 6 bases; nucleotides outside the gene matches: 5. Written as DNA, the CDR3 is TGCAGCGTTGGGACAGGGAAGAGTCAGCCCCAGCATTTT. Protein: CSVGTGKSQPQHF.

The J gene is TRBJ2-7, the V gene TRBV6-2 or TRBV6-3; tentative D call: TRBD1 (6 bases). This CDR3 is built from 16 residues. CDR1 and CDR2 from the germline V gene are MNHEY and SVGEGT. V dropped 4 bases and J dropped 2 bases, with 18 bases sitting between them. CDR3 DNA: TGTGCCAGCAGTTCCACGACTGGGGGCCAAGCCTACGAGCAGTACTTC. It encodes CASSSTTGGQAYEQYF.

This clonotype was seen more than once but under ten times. The gene calls are TRBV29-1 and TRBJ1-2, with TRBD1 as a possible D gene (5 bases). The germline V and J ends were trimmed by 3 bases and 8 bases, with 16 bases remaining between them. Germline V gives CDR1 SQVTM, CDR2 ANQGSEA. The CDR3 runs to 13 residues. Here the CDR3 reads CSVDLQDGQGYTF. In nucleotides, the CDR3 is TGCAGCGTTGATCTACAGGATGGGCAAGGCTACACCTTC.

The chain uses TRBV15 and TRBJ1-4; D is uncertain. The germline V gene has CDR1 LNHNV and CDR2 YYDKDF (reference sequence). V was shortened by 6 bases and J by 4 bases, with 9 bases between the two germline ends. The CDR3 contains 13 residues. This CDR3 reads CATSRGFNEKLFF. CDR3 bases: TGTGCCACCAGTCGAGGGTTTAATGAAAAACTGTTTTTT.